The 20 T cell receptor beta chains below were found in one sample sequenced in a study of TIL therapy for anti-PD-1-resistant metastatic lung cancer (dated by TCRdb to about 2021). TCR beta CDR3 regions were amplified from genomic DNA with the immunoSEQ v3 hsTCRB kit using bias-controlled multiplex PCR. Drawn from immuneACCESS, this table holds only the in-frame rearrangements with V and J called that TCRdb kept. Clones are partly lost; checked studies trace under half to an unresolved V gene and leave the rest unexplained. The sample contains approximately 97,000 clones, 50% to 70% of them found a single time. Of the sample, about 10% is held by the ten largest clones. According to the study, the label for this sample's time point signals: pre-treatment sample, taken before nivolumab and TIL therapy. Excised metastases, mostly pleural nodules or supraclavicular lymph nodes, were used as baseline tumor samples and were taken from the same resection from which TIL were grown.

The source was tumor tissue, collected at baseline. These receptors came from a person aged 25-79 years with non-small cell lung cancer.

This chain uses TRBV7-2 with TRBJ2-5; the D is unclear. CDR1 and CDR2 from the germline V gene are SGHTA and FQGNSA. Deletions cut 3 bases from V and 1 base from J, with 15 bases between. The CDR3 is made up of 16 amino acids. DNA of the CDR3: TGTGCCAGCAGCTTGCAACGCCCGGACCCCCAAGAGACCCAGTACTTC. Translating gives CASSLQRPDPQETQYF.

The CDR3 region is CAITRSVRNEQFF. The CDR3 DNA reads TGTGCCATCACCCGCTCGGTGCGGAATGAGCAGTTCTTC. This rearrangement joins TRBV10-3 to TRBJ2-1, with D uncertain. Germline V lookup: CDR1 ENHRY, CDR2 SYGVKD. This CDR3 spans 13 amino acids. Trimming took off 7 bases at V and 7 bases at J, with 14 bases between the two ends.

This chain links TRBV28 with TRBJ2-5; 8 positions agree with TRBD2. Germline lookup yields CDR1 MDHEN and CDR2 SYDVKM. The CDR3 loop spans 16 amino acids. The junction had 12 bases not matched to a gene; V was cut back by 8 bases and J by 1 base. The CDR3 DNA follows: TGTGCCAGCCGATCCGGGACTAGAGGGGCCCAAGAGACCCAGTACTTC. Its translation: CASRSGTRGAQETQYF.

The genes are TRBV6-5 and TRBJ1-4; D ambiguous. CDR3 size: 15 residues. The germline V gene has CDR1 MNHEY and CDR2 SVGAGI. With 0 bases removed from V and 5 bases from J, the gap between germline ends came to 10 bases. The CDR3 nucleotides are TGTGCCAGCAGTTACTCTGGATGGGTCAATGAAAAACTGTTTTTT. This encodes CASSYSGWVNEKLFF.

V gene TRBV7-2 combines with J gene TRBJ2-5, with D possibly TRBD1 on 6 matching bases. The germline V and J ends were trimmed by 5 bases and 5 bases, with 15 bases remaining between them. CDR1 and CDR2 (germline): SGHTA, FQGNSA. This CDR3 is built from 14 residues. The CDR3 DNA reads as TGTGCCAGCAGCCCCCAGACAGGAGAGGAGACCCAGTACTTC. This encodes CASSPQTGEETQYF.

The chain joins TRBV7-3 to TRBJ2-1, with 7 bases matching TRBD2. J lost 5 bases, V lost 3 bases, and 1 base had no gene match. Per the germline V gene, CDR1 is SGHTA and CDR2 is FQGTGA. CDR3 size: 13 residues. The CDR3 reads CASSLGLNNEQFF. CDR3 coding DNA: TGTGCCAGCAGCTTGGGACTAAACAATGAGCAGTTCTTC.

This rearrangement joins TRBV28 to TRBJ2-5; 8 bases line up with TRBD1. From germline, CDR1 is MDHEN and CDR2 SYDVKM. The CDR3 extends over 15 amino acids. The V and J ends lost 3 bases and 0 bases, in that order; junction bases with no gene match: 3. The CDR3 DNA follows: TGTGCCAGCAGTTTGGACAGGGCCTACCAAGAGACCCAGTACTTC. It translates to CASSLDRAYQETQYF.

The table lists this clone with a few counts. The junction shows a germline mismatch at one end, possibly a read error. This sequence joins TRBV7-7 and TRBJ2-2; D gene uncertain. CDR1 is SSHAT and CDR2 is FNYEAQ in the germline V gene (reference sequence). There are 16 residues in the CDR3. This chain's CDR3 is CASSLSSSANTGELFF. The CDR3 DNA follows: TGTGCTAGCAGCTTATCTTCGAGCGCGAACACCGGGGAGCTGTTTTTT. Full variable domain (remainder filled in from reference TRBV7-7 and TRBJ2-2): GAGVSQSPRYKVTKRGQDVTLRCDPISSHATLYWYQQALGQGPEFLTYFNYEAQPDKSGLPSDRFSAERPEGSISTLTIQRTEQRDSAMYRCASSLSSSANTGELFFGEGSRLTVL.

The rearrangement uses TRBV5-1 and TRBJ2-3; D might be TRBD2 (5 bases). Trimming removed 3 bases at V and 8 bases at J, with 13 bases between. The CDR3 sequence is 13 residues long. The germline V gene encodes CDR1 SGHRS and CDR2 YFSETQ. The CDR3 protein is CASSSEGPGTQYF. CDR3 nucleotide sequence: TGCGCCAGCAGCTCAGAGGGTCCAGGTACGCAGTATTTT.

CDR3 nucleotide sequence: TGTGCCAGCAGTTTTTCCTCTGGGGCCAACGTCCTGACTTTC. The encoded protein is CASSFSSGANVLTF. This chain uses TRBV6-5 with TRBJ2-6; D not resolved. Trimming left V 4 bases short and J 0 bases short, with 4 bases between. The CDR3 consists of 14 residues. Germline V gene data show CDR1 as MNHEY and CDR2 as SVGAGI.

The gene calls are TRBV7-9 and TRBJ1-6; D uncertain. Per the germline V gene, CDR1 is SEHNR and CDR2 is FQNEAQ (reference sequence). V was pared by 1 base and J by 7 bases, with 8 bases between. The CDR3 loop spans 14 amino acids. Written as DNA, the CDR3 is TGTGCCAGCAGCTTAGGGGTTTGGAATTCACCCCTCCACTTT. Residues: CASSLGVWNSPLHF.

This rearrangement joins TRBV27 to TRBJ2-5; 8 positions match TRBD2. Germline CDR1 is MNHEY and CDR2 is SMNVEV (reference sequence). The CDR3 spans 12 residues. The V and J ends lost 10 bases and 3 bases, in that order; junction bases with no gene match: 4. CDR3 DNA: TGTGCCATCCCGGGGGGGAAAGAGACCCAGTACTTC. Protein sequence: CAIPGGKETQYF.

This clone was observed many times. The rearrangement joins TRBV11-2 to TRBJ1-2; tentative D call: TRBD1 (5 bases). Trimming pared 3 bases from V and 3 bases from J, leaving 14 bases between. The CDR3 sequence is 15 residues long. CDR1 and CDR2 (germline): SGHAT, FQNNGV. This chain's CDR3 is CASSFGGGSHYGYTF. The CDR3 nucleotides read TGTGCCAGCAGCTTTGGTGGGGGGAGTCACTATGGCTACACCTTC.

V gene TRBV7-3 combines with J gene TRBJ2-1; D perhaps matches TRBD2 (6 bases). This CDR3 contains 14 residues. The V gene lost 5 bases and the J gene lost 5 bases, with 13 bases spanning the gap. Per germline, CDR1 SGHTA and CDR2 FQGTGA. CDR3 in amino acids: CASSLQTSNNEQFF. CDR3 nucleotide sequence: TGTGCCAGCAGCCTTCAGACTAGTAACAATGAGCAGTTCTTC. Variable domain in full (rest from reference TRBV7-3 and TRBJ2-1): GAGVSQTPSNKVTEKGKYVELRCDPISGHTALYWYRQSLGQGPEFLIYFQGTGAADDSGLPNDRFFAVRPEGSVSTLKIQRTERGDSAVYLCASSLQTSNNEQFFGPGTRLTVL.

The chain recombines TRBV28 with TRBJ1-2, with D possibly TRBD1 on 5 matching bases. Germline assignment: CDR1 MDHEN and CDR2 SYDVKM. The V end was cut by 3 bases, the J end by 3 bases, with 8 bases between. The CDR3 has 13 residues. CDR3 DNA: TGTGCCAGCAGTTTCGGCAGGGACTATGGCTACACCTTC. Translating gives CASSFGRDYGYTF.

The J gene is TRBJ2-3, the V gene TRBV7-9; TRBD2 matches at 13 bases. Germline CDR1 is SEHNR and CDR2 is FQNEAQ (reference sequence). The CDR3 is 15 amino acids. V dropped 5 bases and J dropped 4; count of bases not matched to a gene: 3. The CDR3, as DNA: TGTGCCAGCAGCCTAACTAGCGGGAGGGCAGATACGCAGTATTTT. The encoded protein is CASSLTSGRADTQYF.

This clone was recorded a few times. The chain joins TRBV3-1 (or the pseudogene TRBV3-2) to TRBJ2-7; D not resolved. The CDR3 is 12 amino acids. V gave up 2 bases and J gave up 4 bases, with 6 bases separating them. CDR1 and CDR2 (germline): LGHDT, YNNKEL (reference sequence). DNA of the CDR3: TGTGCCAGCAGCCAATCGGGTTACGAGCAGTACTTC. The encoded protein is CASSQSGYEQYF.

This clone was seen a single time. The chain links TRBV7-2 to TRBJ2-4; perhaps TRBD2 as D (8 bases). The germline V and J ends were trimmed by 5 bases and 4 bases, with 18 bases remaining between them. The CDR3 loop spans 16 amino acids. Germline V gene data show CDR1 as SGHTA and CDR2 as FQGNSA. CDR3 sequence: CASSPSGGTAKNIQYF. The CDR3 DNA sequence: TGTGCCAGCAGCCCCTCGGGGGGGACAGCTAAAAACATTCAGTACTTC. Full variable domain (remainder filled in from reference TRBV7-2 and TRBJ2-4): GAGVSQSPSNKVTEKGKDVELRCDPISGHTALYWYRQSLGQGLEFLIYFQGNSAPDKSGLPSDRFSAERTGGSVSTLTIQRTQQEDSAVYLCASSPSGGTAKNIQYFGAGTRLSVL.

The genes are TRBV6-4 and TRBJ1-6, with TRBD1 as a possible D gene (5 bases). This CDR3 is 13 amino acids long. Trimming removed 6 bases from V and 9 bases from J, with 12 bases in between. Germline lookup yields CDR1 MRHNA and CDR2 SNTAGT. DNA of the CDR3: TGTGCCAGCAGCCTAGACAGTTTTTCACCCCTCCACTTT. Encoded protein: CASSLDSFSPLHF.

V is TRBV4-3 and J is TRBJ2-7; 11 bases match TRBD2. Germline trimming cut 0 bases from V and 4 bases from J; bases unmatched to any gene: 8. This CDR3 has 17 residues. In germline, CDR1 is LGHNA, CDR2 YSLEER. The CDR3 spells CASSQEALAGGFYEQYF. For the CDR3, the DNA is TGCGCCAGCAGCCAAGAGGCCCTAGCGGGAGGTTTTTACGAGCAGTACTTC.